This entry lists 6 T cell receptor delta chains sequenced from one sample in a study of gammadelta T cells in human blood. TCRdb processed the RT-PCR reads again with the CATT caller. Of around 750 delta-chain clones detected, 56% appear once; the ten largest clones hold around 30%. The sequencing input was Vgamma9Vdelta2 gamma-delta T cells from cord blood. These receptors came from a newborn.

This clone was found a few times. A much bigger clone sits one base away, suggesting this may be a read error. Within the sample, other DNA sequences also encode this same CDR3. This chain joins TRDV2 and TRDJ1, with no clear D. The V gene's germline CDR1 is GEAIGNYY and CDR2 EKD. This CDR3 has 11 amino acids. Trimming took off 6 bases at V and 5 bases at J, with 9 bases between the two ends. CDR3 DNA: TGTGCCTGTCGTATCGCTGATAAACTCATCTTT. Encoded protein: CACRIADKLIF.

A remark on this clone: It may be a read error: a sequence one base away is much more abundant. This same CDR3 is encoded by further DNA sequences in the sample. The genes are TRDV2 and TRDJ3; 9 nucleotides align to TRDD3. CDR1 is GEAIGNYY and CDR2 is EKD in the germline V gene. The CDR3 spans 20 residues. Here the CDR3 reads CACDTVVLGESSWDTRQMFF. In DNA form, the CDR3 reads TGTGCCTGTGACACCGTGGTACTGGGGGAGAGCTCCTGGGACACTCGACAGATGTTTTTC.

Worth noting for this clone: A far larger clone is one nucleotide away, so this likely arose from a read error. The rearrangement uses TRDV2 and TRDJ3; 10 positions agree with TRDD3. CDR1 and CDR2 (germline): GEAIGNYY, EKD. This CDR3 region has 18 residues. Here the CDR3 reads CACDTGGYSPWVTRQMFF. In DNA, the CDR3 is TGTGCCTGTGACACTGGGGGATACAGCCCCTGGGTCACCCGACAGATGTTTTTC.

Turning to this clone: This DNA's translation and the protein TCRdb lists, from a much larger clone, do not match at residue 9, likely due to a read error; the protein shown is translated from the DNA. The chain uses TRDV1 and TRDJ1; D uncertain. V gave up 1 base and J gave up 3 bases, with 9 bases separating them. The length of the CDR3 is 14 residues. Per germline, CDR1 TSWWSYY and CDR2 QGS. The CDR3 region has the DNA TGTGCTCTTGGGGAACGGATTCTCGCCGATAAACTCATCTTT. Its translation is CALGERILADKLIF.

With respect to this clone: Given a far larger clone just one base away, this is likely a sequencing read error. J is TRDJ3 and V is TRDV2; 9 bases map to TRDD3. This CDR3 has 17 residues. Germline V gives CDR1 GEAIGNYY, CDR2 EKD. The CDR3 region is CACDTAGGSWDPRQMFF. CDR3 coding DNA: TGTGCCTGTGACACCGCTGGGGGATCCTGGGACCCCCGACAGATGTTTTTC.

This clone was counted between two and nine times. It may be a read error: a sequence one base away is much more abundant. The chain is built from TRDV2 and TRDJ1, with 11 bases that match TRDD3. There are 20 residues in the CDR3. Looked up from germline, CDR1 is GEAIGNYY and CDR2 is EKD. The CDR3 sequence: CACDRGGIRWGIPGADELIF. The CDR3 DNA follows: TGTGCCTGTGACAGAGGGGGTATTCGCTGGGGGATACCGGGGGCCGATGAACTCATCTTT.